This T cell receptor (beta chain) was found in a study of blood T cell repertoires in COVID-19. Germline CDR1 is LNHDA and CDR2 is SQIVND (reference sequence). CDR3 length: 13 residues. Germline trimming cut 10 bases from V and 4 bases from J; bases unmatched to any gene: 7. The assay was immunoSEQ multiplex PCR, and TCRdb's table has in-frame clones only and misses some. The profile covers about 110,000 clones, with roughly 70% appearing a single time and roughly 2% taken by the ten largest. This chain uses TRBV19 with TRBJ1-5; 7 bases agree with TRBD1. Specimen: peripheral blood. This sequence originates from a woman aged 40-49 years with acute or convalescent COVID-19. The CDR3 DNA follows: TGTGCCACCACGGACAGGCCTAATCAGCCCCAGCATTTT. This codes for CATTDRPNQPQHF.